One sample yielded the 20 T cell receptor beta chains listed below, sequenced in a study of cytomegalovirus exposure and HLA in healthy donors. Here immunoSEQ multiplex PCR was the method, and the copy in TCRdb shows in-frame clones only, minus some. The repertoire consists of under 250,000 clones, with under 95% occurring once and the leading ten covering approximately 1%. Sequenced material: PBMCs. These receptors all come from a woman aged 18-29 years in good health and CMV-seronegative.

The CDR3 reads CASTDRANYGYTF. The CDR3 coding sequence is TGTGCCAGCACCGACAGGGCTAACTATGGCTACACCTTC. The gene calls are TRBV6-5 and TRBJ1-2, with TRBD1 identical over 7 bases. CDR1 is MNHEY, CDR2 SVGAGI, per germline. The CDR3 length is 13 residues. V dropped 7 bases and J dropped 0; count of bases not matched to a gene: 2.

This chain links TRBV6-1 with TRBJ1-2; 7 bases fit TRBD1. V shed 4 bases, J shed 7 bases, and the junction held 3 bases outside the gene matches. This CDR3 has 12 residues. CDR1 is MNHNS, CDR2 SASEGT, per germline. The CDR3: CASSGQGGGYTF. The DNA for the CDR3 is TGTGCCAGCAGTGGACAGGGTGGTGGCTACACCTTC.

The V gene is TRBV21-1, the J gene TRBJ2-2; TRBD2, as called in the table, went unchecked against the DNA. TRBV21-1 is deemed a pseudogene. This CDR3 has 19 residues. The CDR3 region is CASSKGQSSPVAGCGELFF. CDR3 bases: TGTGCCAGCAGCAAGGGACAGAGCTCGCCCGTAGCGGGATGCGGGGAGCTGTTTTTT.

The chain links TRBV5-1 to TRBJ1-2; weak D call: TRBD1 (6 bases). CDR1 is SGHRS, CDR2 YFSETQ, per germline. The CDR3 is 14 residues long. Trimming stripped 5 bases from V and 5 bases from J, with 16 bases between. The CDR3 coding sequence is TGCGCCAGCAGTTCTCACCGGGACAATTATGGCTACACCTTC. It is translated as CASSSHRDNYGYTF.

The V gene is TRBV28, the J gene TRBJ1-1, with 7 bases aligning to TRBD1. CDR3 length equals 14 residues. Trimming at V came to 9 bases and at J to 4 bases, leaving 11 bases not matched to a gene. Per the germline V gene, CDR1 is MDHEN and CDR2 is SYDVKM. The CDR3 nucleotides are TGTGCCAGTCATGGACAGGCTAGCAGCACTGAAGCTTTCTTT. This sequence encodes CASHGQASSTEAFF.

The V and J genes are TRBV11-2 and TRBJ2-3; 8 bases are a match to TRBD1. The CDR3 runs to 15 residues. Germline CDR1 is SGHAT and CDR2 is FQNNGV. V dropped 3 bases and J dropped 5; count of bases not matched to a gene: 7. The DNA for the CDR3 is TGTGCCAGCAGCTTTGACAGGGGCAGACAAGATACGCAGTATTTT. This sequence encodes CASSFDRGRQDTQYF.

The genes are TRBV2 and TRBJ2-1; weak D call: TRBD1 (6 bases). The V gene lost 5 bases and the J gene lost 5 bases, with 13 bases spanning the gap. This CDR3 contains 14 residues. Germline CDR1 SNHLY, CDR2 FYNNEI. The CDR3 spells CASSTAKGDNEQFF. The CDR3, as DNA: TGTGCCAGCAGTACAGCTAAGGGGGACAATGAGCAGTTCTTC.

This chain uses TRBV19 with TRBJ1-3; D might be TRBD1 (6 bases). CDR3 size: 13 residues. CDR1 is LNHDA and CDR2 is SQIVND in the germline V gene (reference sequence). V lost 3 bases, J lost 4 bases, and 7 bases lay in between. CDR3 coding DNA: TGTGCCAGTAGTATCGGACAGGGAAACACCATATATTTT. Translating gives CASSIGQGNTIYF.

The chain joins TRBV9 to TRBJ1-2, with TRBD1 matching over 10 bases. Germline V gene lookup returns CDR1 SGDLS and CDR2 YYNGEE. The trim removed 3 bases at V and 3 bases at J, leaving 8 bases unmatched. There are 16 residues in the CDR3. The CDR3 reads CASSARTGGVDYGYTF. CDR3 coding DNA: TGTGCCAGCAGCGCCCGGACAGGGGGGGTGGACTATGGCTACACCTTC.

This sequence joins TRBV6-1 and TRBJ2-6; no clear D gene. Trimming left V 0 bases short and J 2 bases short, with 8 bases between. CDR1 is MNHNS, CDR2 SASEGT, per germline. The CDR3 covers 16 residues. The CDR3 bases are TGTGCCAGCAGTGAAGCGCTTGGGCCTGGGGCCAACGTCCTGACTTTC. It translates to CASSEALGPGANVLTF.

V and J are TRBV6-1 and TRBJ2-3; D is possibly TRBD1 (6 bases). This CDR3 has 11 amino acids. Trimming took off 10 bases at V and 6 bases at J, with 11 bases between the two ends. CDR1 MNHNS and CDR2 SASEGT come from the germline V gene. The CDR3 nucleotides read TGTGCCATGGGGGCTGTGGATACGCAGTATTTT. Protein sequence: CAMGAVDTQYF.

J is TRBJ2-3 and V is TRBV5-1; D gene uncertain. The CDR3 contains 13 residues. Germline lookup yields CDR1 SGHRS and CDR2 YFSETQ. Trimming pared 4 bases from V and 2 bases from J, leaving 8 bases between. The DNA for the CDR3 is TGCGCCAGCAGCCGAAGCCTCACAGATACGCAGTATTTT. Translated, it gives CASSRSLTDTQYF.

The chain links TRBV30 to TRBJ1-1, with D uncertain. The CDR3 has 13 amino acids. The ends were cut back, 4 bases at V and 0 bases at J, with 9 bases in the middle. Germline assignment: CDR1 GTSNPN and CDR2 SVGIG (reference sequence). Here the CDR3 reads CAWTKSMNTEAFF. The CDR3 DNA sequence: TGTGCCTGGACGAAAAGCATGAACACTGAAGCTTTCTTT.

The V gene is TRBV9, the J gene TRBJ2-1, with 11 positions matching TRBD2. Trimming removed 1 base from V and 8 bases from J; junction bases left unmatched: 5. The CDR3 is 15 residues long. The V gene's germline CDR1 is SGDLS and CDR2 YYNGEE. As DNA, the CDR3 is TGTGCCAGCAGCGTATCTAGCGGGGGGCGTTATGAGCAGTTCTTC. This codes for CASSVSSGGRYEQFF. Supplemented by reference TRBV9 and TRBJ2-1, the full variable domain reads DSGVTQTPKHLITATGQRVTLRCSPRSGDLSVYWYQQSLDQGLQFLIQYYNGEERAKGNILERFSAQQFPDLHSELNLSSLELGDSALYFCASSVSSGGRYEQFFGPGTRLTVL.

The V call is TRBV25-1, the J call TRBJ1-2; possibly TRBD1 for D (6 bases). The CDR3 covers 15 residues. V was trimmed by 3 bases and J by 4 bases, leaving 15 bases between them. Germline V gives CDR1 MGHDK, CDR2 SYGVNS. The CDR3 here is CASSDFTGPSYGYTF. The CDR3 coding sequence is TGTGCCAGCAGTGATTTCACAGGGCCTTCCTATGGCTACACCTTC.

V usage is TRBV29-1 and J usage is TRBJ2-2, with 12 bases that match TRBD2. Germline CDR1 SQVTM, CDR2 ANQGSEA. V was clipped by 4 bases and J by 3 bases; unmatched bases: 6. The CDR3 is 16 residues long. The CDR3: CSVGWLAGGDTGELFF. CDR3 nucleotides: TGCAGCGTTGGGTGGCTAGCGGGAGGGGACACCGGGGAGCTGTTTTTT.

V gene TRBV10-3 combines with J gene TRBJ2-7; TRBD1 matches 12 bases. Germline CDR1 and CDR2: ENHRY and SYGVKD. CDR3 length: 16 amino acids. V shed 8 bases, J shed 4 bases, and the junction held 12 bases outside the gene matches. Here the CDR3 DNA reads TGTGCCATCGCCTACTCCGGGACAGGGGGCTGGTACGAGCAGTACTTC. Translating gives CAIAYSGTGGWYEQYF.

This chain uses TRBV6-5 with TRBJ2-2; D might be TRBD2 (6 bases). The CDR3 contains 14 residues. Germline V gene lookup returns CDR1 MNHEY and CDR2 SVGAGI. The V end was cut by 6 bases, the J end by 4 bases, with 12 bases between. The CDR3 loop is CASSPLASTGELFF. The CDR3 DNA follows: TGTGCCAGCAGCCCTCTAGCGAGCACCGGGGAGCTGTTTTTT.

The rearrangement joins TRBV19 to TRBJ1-3; a weak D match, TRBD1 (5 bases). Trimming removed 5 bases at V and 0 bases at J, with 26 bases between. CDR3 size: 20 residues. Looked up from germline, CDR1 is LNHDA and CDR2 is SQIVND (reference sequence). DNA of the CDR3: TGTGCCAGTAGTCCAACTCAGGGCGCCGCTACCACTCTCTCTGGAAACACCATATATTTT. Translated, it gives CASSPTQGAATTLSGNTIYF.

The chain uses TRBV4-1 and TRBJ2-1, with 8 bases aligning to TRBD2. Germline CDR1 MGHRA, CDR2 YSYEKL. V trimming: 2 bases; J trimming: 6 bases; junction bases outside the gene matches: 6. This CDR3 contains 15 residues. The CDR3 nucleotides are TGCGCCAGCAGCCAAAATAGCGGGGTAAGCAATGAGCAGTTCTTC. Its translation is CASSQNSGVSNEQFF.